This entry features one TCR beta chain sequence. Profiling relied on immunoSEQ multiplex PCR, and the TCRdb table lists in-frame clones only, not all of them. The data show roughly 120,000 clones, around nine tenths seen once. The CDR3 is 13 residues long. Looked up from germline, CDR1 is MNHNS and CDR2 is SASEGT. The V and J ends lost 6 bases and 6 bases respectively, with 13 bases between them. The data belong to a study of T cell changes during pregnancy in multiple sclerosis. The chain couples TRBV6-1 to TRBJ2-3; D may be TRBD2 (6 bases). This TCR came from a female donor with multiple sclerosis, enrolled in a pregnancy study. The sequences come from peripheral blood, collected in the third trimester of pregnancy. The CDR3 nucleotides read TGTGCCAGCAGCTGGGGACTTGGGGATACGCAGTATTTT. Protein: CASSWGLGDTQYF.